These 26 T cell receptor beta chains came from one sample sequenced in a study of identical twins. TCRdb redid the calling of the 5' RACE reads with MiXCR, one entry per CDR3 protein. The repertoire holds hundreds of thousands of distinct CDR3 sequences, approximately 7.8% seen once, with about 5.8% in the top ten. These data also formed part of another study, on yellow fever vaccine responses in identical twins.

The source material was CD8+ T cells sorted from blood. The source of these receptors is a woman aged 18-30 years in good health.

V and J are TRBV7-8 and TRBJ2-2; D unclear. Germline loops: CDR1 SGHVS, CDR2 FQNEAQ. The ends were cut back, 6 bases at V and 8 bases at J, with 19 bases in the middle. The CDR3 runs 15 residues. DNA of the CDR3: TGTGCCAGCAGACAACTGGGGATTGGGTCTGGGGAGCTGTTTTTT. It is translated as CASRQLGIGSGELFF. Full variable domain (rest looked up from reference TRBV7-8 and TRBJ2-2): GAGVSQSPRYKVAKRGQDVALRCDPISGHVSLFWYQQALGQGPEFLTYFQNEAQLDKSGLPSDRFFAERPEGSVSTLKIQRTQQEDSAVYLCASRQLGIGSGELFFGEGSRLTVL.

The chain joins TRBV11-2 to TRBJ2-5; no firm D call. V lost 1 base, J lost 2 bases, and 11 bases lay in between. This CDR3 contains 15 residues. Germline CDR1 reads SGHAT; CDR2 reads FQNNGV. The CDR3 region has the DNA TGTGCCAGCAGCTTAGTCTGGAACCCACAAGAGACCCAGTACTTC. This sequence encodes CASSLVWNPQETQYF.

This chain links TRBV7-8 with TRBJ2-3; D could derive from TRBD1 or TRBD2 (5 bases each). CDR1 SGHVS and CDR2 FQNEAQ come from the germline V gene. The CDR3 has 16 amino acids. Trimming stripped 2 bases from V and 0 bases from J, with 12 bases between. The CDR3 loop reads CASSLMRGFSTDTQYF. The CDR3 DNA reads as TGTGCCAGCAGCTTAATGAGGGGCTTTAGCACAGATACGCAGTATTTT. The full variable domain, its missing parts supplied by reference TRBV7-8 and TRBJ2-3, is GAGVSQSPRYKVAKRGQDVALRCDPISGHVSLFWYQQALGQGPEFLTYFQNEAQLDKSGLPSDRFFAERPEGSVSTLKIQRTQQEDSAVYLCASSLMRGFSTDTQYFGPGTRLTVL.

CDR3 DNA: TGCAGTGCTAGAGATCTCGAGCGGGAGAAGGAGGAGACCCAGTACTTC. Its protein product is CSARDLEREKEETQYF. V gene TRBV20-1 combines with J gene TRBJ2-5; 8 nucleotides agree with TRBD2. CDR1 and CDR2 from the germline V gene are DFQATT and SNEGSKA (reference sequence). Trimming at V came to 0 bases and at J to 5 bases, leaving 11 bases not matched to a gene. The CDR3 totals 16 residues.

This clonotype was counted ten times or more. V is TRBV7-6 and J is TRBJ1-1, with D hard to call. The V end lost 1 base, the J end lost 2 bases, and 8 bases lay between the germline ends. This CDR3 spans 14 amino acids. Germline CDR1 reads SGHVS; CDR2 reads FNYEAQ. The CDR3 region has the DNA TGTGCCAGCAGCTTAGGGACCCCAAACACTGAAGCTTTCTTT. Translation gives CASSLGTPNTEAFF.

The chain recombines TRBV19 with TRBJ2-5; D gene ambiguous. Trimming stripped 4 bases from V and 0 bases from J, with 9 bases between. Germline assignment: CDR1 LNHDA and CDR2 SQIVND (reference sequence). This CDR3 is built from 14 residues. CDR3: CASSRDGHQETQYF. In nucleotides, the CDR3 is TGTGCCAGTAGTAGAGACGGACACCAAGAGACCCAGTACTTC.

The rearrangement links TRBV2 to TRBJ1-5; tentative D call: TRBD1 (5 bases). Germline assignment: CDR1 SNHLY and CDR2 FYNNEI. The CDR3 is 13 amino acids. The ends were cut back, 1 base at V and 6 bases at J, with 7 bases in the middle. DNA for the CDR3: TGTGCCAGCAGTGAAGGAGGGACTCAGCCCCAGCATTTT. Its translation: CASSEGGTQPQHF.

This clonotype was seen a handful of times. The V call is TRBV28, the J call TRBJ2-7; 7 nucleotides match TRBD2. Germline V gene lookup returns CDR1 MDHEN and CDR2 SYDVKM. V gave up 2 bases and J gave up 3 bases; unmatched junction bases: 1. CDR3 length equals 13 residues. The CDR3 loop is CASSLLADYEQYF. In nucleotides, the CDR3 is TGTGCCAGCAGTTTACTAGCGGACTACGAGCAGTACTTC.

This clonotype was seen only a few times. This chain links TRBV12-3 or TRBV12-4 with TRBJ2-1, with 7 bases matching TRBD2. V shed 5 bases, J shed 6 bases, and the junction held 4 bases outside the gene matches. The CDR3 length is 13 residues. As DNA, the CDR3 is TGTGCCAGCAGTCGCGGGAGAGGCAATGAGCAGTTCTTC. Its translation: CASSRGRGNEQFF.

In this sample, this clonotype turned up a few times. The V and J genes are TRBV20-1 and TRBJ2-3; D possibly corresponds to TRBD2 (5 bases). Germline CDR1 DFQATT, CDR2 SNEGSKA (reference sequence). This CDR3 comprises 15 residues. V shed 0 bases and J shed 0 bases, with 10 bases lying between them. CDR3 region: CSARDPSSSTDTQYF. The CDR3, as DNA: TGCAGTGCTAGAGACCCTAGCAGCAGCACAGATACGCAGTATTTT.

The table lists this clonotype with a few counts. The rearrangement joins TRBV15 to TRBJ2-7, with a tentative D call TRBD2 (6 bases). The length of the CDR3 is 15 residues. V lost 0 bases and J lost 3, with 12 bases in between. Per the germline V gene, CDR1 is LNHNV and CDR2 is YYDKDF (reference sequence). The CDR3 bases are TGTGCCACCAGCAGAGATGGCGGGGCATACTACGAGCAGTACTTC. This codes for CATSRDGGAYYEQYF.

This clonotype was picked up a small number of times. This sequence joins TRBV7-8 and TRBJ2-5, with a tentative D call TRBD1 (5 bases). V shed 5 bases and J shed 0 bases, with 16 bases lying between them. The CDR3 is made up of 16 amino acids. Germline assignment: CDR1 SGHVS and CDR2 FQNEAQ. The CDR3: CASSPAGRGHQETQYF. CDR3 DNA: TGTGCCAGCAGCCCCGCCGGTAGGGGCCACCAAGAGACCCAGTACTTC.

This rearrangement joins TRBV7-7 to TRBJ2-5; 8 nucleotides match TRBD1. V lost 3 bases and J lost 4; bases outside the gene matches: 7. The CDR3 sequence is 15 residues long. CDR1 and CDR2 from the germline V gene are SSHAT and FNYEAQ (reference sequence). Here the CDR3 reads CASSFGTGRPETQYF. CDR3 bases: TGTGCCAGCAGCTTCGGGACAGGTCGACCAGAGACCCAGTACTTC.

The genes are TRBV5-1 and TRBJ2-7; D might be TRBD2 (7 bases). Trimming stripped 0 bases from V and 5 bases from J, with 18 bases between. CDR3 length: 16 residues. The germline CDR1 and CDR2 sequences are SGHRS and YFSETQ. The CDR3 is CASSLGGAGVSHEQYF. The CDR3 DNA reads as TGCGCCAGCAGCTTGGGGGGGGCGGGAGTATCCCACGAGCAGTACTTC.

The rearrangement uses TRBV7-6 and TRBJ2-7; D is possibly TRBD1 (5 bases). Trimming removed 1 base at V and 7 bases at J, with 11 bases between. The CDR3 is 13 amino acids. Germline V lookup: CDR1 SGHVS, CDR2 FNYEAQ. DNA of the CDR3: TGTGCCAGCAGCTTAGGGCCAGGGCTAGAGCAGTACGTC. Protein sequence: CASSLGPGLEQYV.

At least ten counts were recorded for this clonotype. The chain joins TRBV18 to TRBJ2-1, with 8 bases fitting TRBD1. J gave up 2 bases and V 3 bases, and 9 bases lay outside the gene matches. From germline, CDR1 is KGHSH and CDR2 LQKENI. CDR3 length: 17 amino acids. For the CDR3, the DNA is TGTGCCAGCTCACCTCATACATCAGGGGGCACCTACAATGAGCAGTTCTTC. Its translation: CASSPHTSGGTYNEQFF.

This clonotype was seen more than once but under ten times. CDR3 loop: CASSLLTGAGGNEQYF. CDR3 DNA sequence: TGTGCCAGCAGCTTGCTTACGGGGGCAGGGGGCAACGAGCAGTACTTC. The chain couples TRBV5-4 to TRBJ2-7, with 8 bases identical to TRBD1. J lost 5 bases, V lost 1 base, and 11 bases had no gene match. The CDR3 sequence is 16 residues long. Germline CDR1 SGHNT, CDR2 YYREEE (reference sequence).

There are a few counts of this clonotype. The chain joins TRBV4-1 to TRBJ1-1, with 7 bases identical to TRBD1. V shed 5 bases, J shed 0 bases, and the junction held 6 bases outside the gene matches. The CDR3 runs 15 residues. Germline V CDR1 and CDR2: MGHRA, YSYEKL. The CDR3 reads CASSGEGAVNTEAFF. CDR3 bases: TGCGCCAGCAGCGGGGAGGGGGCGGTGAACACTGAAGCTTTCTTT.

The V and J genes are TRBV11-2 and TRBJ2-1; D gene ambiguous. The CDR3 consists of 13 residues. Germline values: CDR1 SGHAT, CDR2 FQNNGV. Trimming took 1 base from V and 5 from J, leaving 6 bases between them. CDR3 protein: CASSLGEHNEQFF. The CDR3 DNA reads TGTGCCAGCAGCTTAGGGGAACACAATGAGCAGTTCTTC.

This clonotype came up a few times. Here the CDR3 reads CASSFRYSVVSEQFF. The CDR3, as DNA: TGTGCCAGCAGTTTTCGCTACTCGGTGGTAAGTGAGCAGTTCTTC. The chain recombines TRBV28 with TRBJ2-1; D uncertain. Looked up from germline, CDR1 is MDHEN and CDR2 is SYDVKM. V lost 3 bases to trimming and J lost 9 bases, with 18 bases between them. CDR3 length: 15 residues.

This clonotype showed up just a few times. This chain links TRBV4-1 with TRBJ2-7; D unresolved. CDR1 MGHRA and CDR2 YSYEKL come from the germline V gene. The CDR3 length is 14 residues. Written as DNA, the CDR3 is TGCGCCAGCAGCCAAGATGGGGTCAGCTTGAATTTGGACGTC. Translated: CASSQDGVSLNLDV.

V usage is TRBV7-9 and J usage is TRBJ2-5; TRBD1 might be the D (6 bases). V was trimmed by 2 bases and J by 5 bases, leaving 12 bases between them. The CDR3 loop spans 14 amino acids. Germline lookup yields CDR1 SEHNR and CDR2 FQNEAQ (reference sequence). CDR3 region: CASSLIQGAETQYF. The DNA for the CDR3 is TGTGCCAGCAGCTTAATACAGGGCGCGGAGACCCAGTACTTC.

This clonotype was seen only a few times. V usage is TRBV7-8 and J usage is TRBJ2-1, with 7 bases matching TRBD1. Germline-derived CDR1 and CDR2 are SGHVS and FQNEAQ. This CDR3 spans 17 amino acids. The trim removed 5 bases at V and 3 bases at J, leaving 13 bases unmatched. The CDR3 sequence: CASSHRQGTVHYNEQFF. CDR3 in DNA: TGTGCCAGCAGCCATAGACAAGGGACAGTACACTACAATGAGCAGTTCTTC.

The V call is TRBV5-1, the J call TRBJ2-1; 8 bases line up with TRBD2. The trim removed 4 bases at V and 1 base at J, leaving 10 bases unmatched. The CDR3 has 17 amino acids. Germline V lookup: CDR1 SGHRS, CDR2 YFSETQ. The CDR3 sequence is CASSPLAGRLSYNEQFF. CDR3 DNA: TGCGCCAGCAGCCCCTTAGCGGGGCGACTTTCCTACAATGAGCAGTTCTTC. Looking up the rest from reference TRBV5-1 and TRBJ2-1 gives the full variable domain: KAGVTQTPRYLIKTRGQQVTLSCSPISGHRSVSWYQQTPGQGLQFLFEYFSETQRNKGNFPGRFSGRQFSNSRSEMNVSTLELGDSALYLCASSPLAGRLSYNEQFFGPGTRLTVL.

The chain recombines TRBV12-5 with TRBJ1-1; D call uncertain. The V gene lost 6 bases and the J gene lost 5 bases, with 10 bases spanning the gap. CDR1 and CDR2 from the germline V gene are LGHNT and FRNRAP. The CDR3 length is 12 residues. CDR3 coding DNA: TGTGCTAGTGGCCCGGCGGGGACTGAAGCTTTCTTT. Its translation: CASGPAGTEAFF.

This clonotype appeared many times. This chain's CDR3 is CASSDNSGANVLTF. The DNA of the CDR3 is TGTGCCAGCAGTGACAACTCTGGGGCCAACGTCCTGACTTTC. The chain couples TRBV6-4 to TRBJ2-6; D is unclear. Trimming removed 2 bases at V and 0 bases at J, with 2 bases between. The CDR3 has 14 residues. Germline CDR1 and CDR2: MRHNA and SNTAGT.